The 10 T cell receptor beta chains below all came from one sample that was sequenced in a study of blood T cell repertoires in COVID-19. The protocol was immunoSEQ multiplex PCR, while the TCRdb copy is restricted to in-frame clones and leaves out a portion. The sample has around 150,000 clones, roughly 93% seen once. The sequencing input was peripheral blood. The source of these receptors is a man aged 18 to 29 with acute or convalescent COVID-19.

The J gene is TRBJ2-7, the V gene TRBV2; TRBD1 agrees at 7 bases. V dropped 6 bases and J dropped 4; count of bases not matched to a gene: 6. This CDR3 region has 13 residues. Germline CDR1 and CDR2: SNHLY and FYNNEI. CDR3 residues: CASSGDRRYEQYF. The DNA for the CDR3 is TGTGCCAGCAGCGGGGACAGAAGATACGAGCAGTACTTC.

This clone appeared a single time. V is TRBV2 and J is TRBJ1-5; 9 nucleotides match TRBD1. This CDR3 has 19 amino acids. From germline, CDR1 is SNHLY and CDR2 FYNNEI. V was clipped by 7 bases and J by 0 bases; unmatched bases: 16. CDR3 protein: CASNGGGQGSRYSNQPQHF. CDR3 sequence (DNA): TGTGCCAGCAATGGTGGTGGACAGGGGTCACGTTATAGCAATCAGCCCCAGCATTTT. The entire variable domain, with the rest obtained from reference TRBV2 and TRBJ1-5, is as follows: EPEVTQTPSHQVTQMGQEVILRCVPISNHLYFYWYRQILGQKVEFLVSFYNNEISEKSEIFDDQFSVERPDGSNFTLKIRSTKLEDSAMYFCASNGGGQGSRYSNQPQHFGDGTRLSIL.

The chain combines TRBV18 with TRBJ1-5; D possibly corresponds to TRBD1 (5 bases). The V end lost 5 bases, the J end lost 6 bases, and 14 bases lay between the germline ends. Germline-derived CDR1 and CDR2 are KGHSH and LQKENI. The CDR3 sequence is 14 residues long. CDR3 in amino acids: CASSANQGGQPQHF. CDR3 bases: TGTGCCAGCTCAGCAAACCAGGGTGGTCAGCCCCAGCATTTT.

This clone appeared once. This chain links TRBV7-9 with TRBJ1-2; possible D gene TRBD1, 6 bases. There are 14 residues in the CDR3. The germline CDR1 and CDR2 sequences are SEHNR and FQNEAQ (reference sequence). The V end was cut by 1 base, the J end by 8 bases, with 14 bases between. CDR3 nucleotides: TGTGCCAGCAGCTTAGAAAAACAGGGTCGCGGCTACACCTTC. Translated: CASSLEKQGRGYTF.

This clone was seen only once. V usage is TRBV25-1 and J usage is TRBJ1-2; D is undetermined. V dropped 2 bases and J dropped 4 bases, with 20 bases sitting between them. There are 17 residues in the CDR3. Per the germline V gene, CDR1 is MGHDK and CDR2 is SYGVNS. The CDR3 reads CASSEKFSDSTIYGYTF. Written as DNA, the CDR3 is TGTGCCAGCAGTGAAAAATTCTCTGACTCTACCATCTATGGCTACACCTTC.

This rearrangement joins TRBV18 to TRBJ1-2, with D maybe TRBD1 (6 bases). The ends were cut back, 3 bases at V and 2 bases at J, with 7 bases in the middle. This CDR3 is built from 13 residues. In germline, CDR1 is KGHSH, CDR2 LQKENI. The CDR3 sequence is CASSPDRNYGYTF. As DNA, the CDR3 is TGTGCCAGCTCACCCGACAGGAACTATGGCTACACCTTC. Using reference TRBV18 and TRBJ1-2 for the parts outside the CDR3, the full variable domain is NAGVMQNPRHLVRRRGQEARLRCSPMKGHSHVYWYRQLPEEGLKFMVYLQKENIIDESGMPKERFSAEFPKEGPSILRIQQVVRGDSAAYFCASSPDRNYGYTFGSGTRLTVV.

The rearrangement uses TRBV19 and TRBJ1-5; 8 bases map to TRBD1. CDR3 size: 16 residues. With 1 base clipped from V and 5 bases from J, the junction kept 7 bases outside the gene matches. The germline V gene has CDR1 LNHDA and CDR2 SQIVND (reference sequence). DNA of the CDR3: TGTGCCAGTAGTATAGCCACAGGGGGTCGGGATCAGCCCCAGCATTTT. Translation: CASSIATGGRDQPQHF.

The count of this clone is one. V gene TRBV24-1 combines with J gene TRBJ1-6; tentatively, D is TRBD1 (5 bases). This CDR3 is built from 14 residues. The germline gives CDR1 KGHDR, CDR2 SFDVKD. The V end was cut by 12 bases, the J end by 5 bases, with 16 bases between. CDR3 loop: CARPGSRDNSPLHF. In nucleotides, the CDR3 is TGTGCCCGTCCCGGCAGCAGGGATAATTCACCCCTCCACTTT.

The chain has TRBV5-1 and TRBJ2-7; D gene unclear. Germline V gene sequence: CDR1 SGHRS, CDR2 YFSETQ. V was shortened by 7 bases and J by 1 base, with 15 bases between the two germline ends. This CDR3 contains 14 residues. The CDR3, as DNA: TGCGCCAGCCGGGTTTTGGCTACTTCCTACGAGCAGTACTTC. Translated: CASRVLATSYEQYF.

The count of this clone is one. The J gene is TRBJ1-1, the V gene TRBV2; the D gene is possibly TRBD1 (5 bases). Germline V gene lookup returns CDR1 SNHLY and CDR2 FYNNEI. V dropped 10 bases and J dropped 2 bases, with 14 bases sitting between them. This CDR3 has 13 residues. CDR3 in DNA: TGTGCCACCTCGACAGAGACAAACACTGAAGCTTTCTTT. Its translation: CATSTETNTEAFF.